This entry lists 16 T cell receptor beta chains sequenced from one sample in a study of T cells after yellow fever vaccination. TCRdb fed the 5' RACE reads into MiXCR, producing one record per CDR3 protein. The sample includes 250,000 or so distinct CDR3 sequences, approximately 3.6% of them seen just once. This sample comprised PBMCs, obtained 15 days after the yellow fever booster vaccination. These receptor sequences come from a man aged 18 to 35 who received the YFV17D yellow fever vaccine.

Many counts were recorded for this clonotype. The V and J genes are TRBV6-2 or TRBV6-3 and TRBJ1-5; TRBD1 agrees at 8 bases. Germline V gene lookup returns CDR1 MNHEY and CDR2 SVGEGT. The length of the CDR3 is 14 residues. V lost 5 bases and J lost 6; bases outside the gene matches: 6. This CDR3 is CASSRRDRGQPQHF. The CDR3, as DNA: TGTGCCAGCAGTCGAAGAGACAGGGGTCAGCCCCAGCATTTT.

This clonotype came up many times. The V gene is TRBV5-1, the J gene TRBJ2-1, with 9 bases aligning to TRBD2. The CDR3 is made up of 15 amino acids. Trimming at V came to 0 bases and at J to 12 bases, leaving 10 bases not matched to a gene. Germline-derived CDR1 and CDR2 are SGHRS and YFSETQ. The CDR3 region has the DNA TGCGCCAGCAGCTTGGATAGCGGGGGAGTACTGGGGCAGTTCTTC. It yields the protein CASSLDSGGVLGQFF.

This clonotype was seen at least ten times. The CDR3 sequence is CASSLDWAGGPGGELFF. CDR3 bases: TGTGCCAGCAGCTTAGACTGGGCGGGGGGGCCTGGCGGGGAGCTGTTTTTT. This rearrangement joins TRBV7-8 to TRBJ2-2; 9 bases match TRBD2. From germline, CDR1 is SGHVS and CDR2 FQNEAQ. V was clipped by 1 base and J by 7 bases; unmatched bases: 10. CDR3 size: 17 residues.

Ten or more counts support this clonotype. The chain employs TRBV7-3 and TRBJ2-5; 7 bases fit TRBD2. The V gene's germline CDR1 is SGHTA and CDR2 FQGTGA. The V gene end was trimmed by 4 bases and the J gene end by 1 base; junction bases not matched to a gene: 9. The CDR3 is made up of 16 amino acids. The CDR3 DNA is TGTGCCAGCAGCTGGCGTGGGAGGGACCTCCAAGAGACCCAGTACTTC. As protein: CASSWRGRDLQETQYF.

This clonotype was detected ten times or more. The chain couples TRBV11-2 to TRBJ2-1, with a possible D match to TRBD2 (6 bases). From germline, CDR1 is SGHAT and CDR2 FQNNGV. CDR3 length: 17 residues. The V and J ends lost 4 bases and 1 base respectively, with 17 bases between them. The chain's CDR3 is CASSSVRGGWSYNEQFF. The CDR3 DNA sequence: TGTGCCAGCAGCTCGGTACGTGGGGGGTGGTCCTACAATGAGCAGTTCTTC.

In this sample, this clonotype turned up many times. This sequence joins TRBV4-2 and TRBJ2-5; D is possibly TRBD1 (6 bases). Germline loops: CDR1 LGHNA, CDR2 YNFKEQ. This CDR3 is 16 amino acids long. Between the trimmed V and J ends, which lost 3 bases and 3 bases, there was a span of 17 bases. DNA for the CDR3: TGTGCCAGCAGCCACGCACCCGGGACACTAAAAGAGACCCAGTACTTC. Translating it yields CASSHAPGTLKETQYF.

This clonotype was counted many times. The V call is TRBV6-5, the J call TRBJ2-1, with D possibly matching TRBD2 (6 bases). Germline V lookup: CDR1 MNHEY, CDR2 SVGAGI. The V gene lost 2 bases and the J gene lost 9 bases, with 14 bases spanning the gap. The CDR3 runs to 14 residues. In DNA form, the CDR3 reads TGTGCCAGCAGTTACAAGTACTTTAGCGGTGAGCAGTTCTTC. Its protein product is CASSYKYFSGEQFF.

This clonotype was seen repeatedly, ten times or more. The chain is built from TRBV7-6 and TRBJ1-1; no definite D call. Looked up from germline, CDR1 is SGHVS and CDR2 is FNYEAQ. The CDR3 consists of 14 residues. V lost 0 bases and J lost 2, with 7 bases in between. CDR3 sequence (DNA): TGTGCCAGCAGCTTAGCGAGAGCAAACACTGAAGCTTTCTTT. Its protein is CASSLARANTEAFF.

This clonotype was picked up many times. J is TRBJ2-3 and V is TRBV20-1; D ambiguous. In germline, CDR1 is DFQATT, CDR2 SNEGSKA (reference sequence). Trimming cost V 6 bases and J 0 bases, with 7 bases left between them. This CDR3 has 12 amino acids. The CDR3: CSASDSTDTQYF. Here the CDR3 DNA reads TGCAGTGCAAGTGATAGCACAGATACGCAGTATTTT.

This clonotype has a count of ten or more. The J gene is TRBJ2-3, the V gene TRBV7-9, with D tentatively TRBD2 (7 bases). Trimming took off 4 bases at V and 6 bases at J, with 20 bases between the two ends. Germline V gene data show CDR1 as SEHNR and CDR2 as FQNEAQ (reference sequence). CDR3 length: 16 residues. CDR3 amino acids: CASSSLGGAGSDTQYF. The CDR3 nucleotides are TGTGCCAGCAGCTCCCTTGGGGGGGCCGGATCGGATACGCAGTATTTT.

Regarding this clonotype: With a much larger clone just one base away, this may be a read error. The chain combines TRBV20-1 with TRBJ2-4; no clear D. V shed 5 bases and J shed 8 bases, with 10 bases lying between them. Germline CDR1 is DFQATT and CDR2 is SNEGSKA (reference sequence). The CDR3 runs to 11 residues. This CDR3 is CSAGPGYIQYF. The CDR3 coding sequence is TGCAGTGCTGGCCCTGGTTACATTCAGTACTTC.

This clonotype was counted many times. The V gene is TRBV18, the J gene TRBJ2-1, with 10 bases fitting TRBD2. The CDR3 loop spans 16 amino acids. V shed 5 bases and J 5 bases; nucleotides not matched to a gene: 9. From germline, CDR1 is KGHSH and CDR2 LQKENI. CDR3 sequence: CASSALAGSLDNEQFF. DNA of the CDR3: TGTGCCAGCTCAGCACTAGCGGGGTCCCTCGACAATGAGCAGTTCTTC.

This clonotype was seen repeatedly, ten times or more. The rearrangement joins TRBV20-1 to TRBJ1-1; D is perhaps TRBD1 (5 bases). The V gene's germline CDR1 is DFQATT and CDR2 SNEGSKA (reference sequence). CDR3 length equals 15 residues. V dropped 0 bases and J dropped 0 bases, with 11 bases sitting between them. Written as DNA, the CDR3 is TGCAGTGCTAGAGATCTCCGGACACTGAACACTGAAGCTTTCTTT. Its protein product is CSARDLRTLNTEAFF.

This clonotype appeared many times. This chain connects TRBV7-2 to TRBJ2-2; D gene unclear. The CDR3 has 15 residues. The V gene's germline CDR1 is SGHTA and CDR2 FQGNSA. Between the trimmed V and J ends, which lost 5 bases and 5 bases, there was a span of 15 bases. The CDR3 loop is CASSARRTKTGELFF. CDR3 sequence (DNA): TGTGCCAGCAGCGCCCGAAGGACCAAGACCGGGGAGCTGTTTTTT.

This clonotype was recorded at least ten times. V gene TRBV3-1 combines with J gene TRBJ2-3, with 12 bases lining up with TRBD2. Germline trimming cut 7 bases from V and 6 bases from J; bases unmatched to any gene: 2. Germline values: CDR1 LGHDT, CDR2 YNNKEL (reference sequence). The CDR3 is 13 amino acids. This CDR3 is CASTTSGGDTQYF. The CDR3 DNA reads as TGTGCCAGCACCACTAGCGGGGGGGATACGCAGTATTTT.

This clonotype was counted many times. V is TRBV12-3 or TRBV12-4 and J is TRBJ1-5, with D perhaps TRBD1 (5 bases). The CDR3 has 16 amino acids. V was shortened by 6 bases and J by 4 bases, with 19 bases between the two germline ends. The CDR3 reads CASSYTGAGANQPQHF. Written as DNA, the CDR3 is TGTGCCAGCAGCTACACCGGGGCCGGGGCAAATCAGCCCCAGCATTTT.